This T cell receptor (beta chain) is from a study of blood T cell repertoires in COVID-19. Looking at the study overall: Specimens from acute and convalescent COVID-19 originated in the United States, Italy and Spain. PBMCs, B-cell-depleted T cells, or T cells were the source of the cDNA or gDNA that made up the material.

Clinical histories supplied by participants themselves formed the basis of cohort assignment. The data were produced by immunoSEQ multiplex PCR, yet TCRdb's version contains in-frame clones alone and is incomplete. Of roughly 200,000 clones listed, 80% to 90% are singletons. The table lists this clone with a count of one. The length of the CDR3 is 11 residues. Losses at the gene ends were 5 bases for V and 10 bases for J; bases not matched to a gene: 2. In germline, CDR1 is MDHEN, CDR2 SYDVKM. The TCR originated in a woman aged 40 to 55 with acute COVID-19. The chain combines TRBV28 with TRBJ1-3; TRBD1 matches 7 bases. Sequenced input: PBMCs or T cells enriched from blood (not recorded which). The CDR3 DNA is TGTGCCAGCAGTAACAGGGGTACCATATATTTT. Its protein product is CASSNRGTIYF.